This T cell receptor beta chain derives from a study of OX40 agonist ivuxolimab in advanced cancers. In the case of this clone: Its antigen is as yet unknown.

Generated by immunoSEQ multiplex PCR, the TCRdb table keeps only in-frame clones and is missing some. The table includes about 70,000 clones, about 81% detected once. Germline assignment: CDR1 SGHRS and CDR2 YFSETQ. Trimming took 6 bases from V and 7 from J, leaving 23 bases between them. The CDR3 has 16 amino acids. Overall study results and limits: At 0.1 to 3.0 mg/kg and by week 6, clonal expansion occurred in CD4+ and CD8+ blood T cells.

Researchers took blood at baseline, on cycle 4 day 1, and on cycle 7 day 1. This sequence was found in an adult with an advanced solid tumor such as melanoma, head and neck, liver or kidney cancer. This chain connects TRBV5-1 to TRBJ2-1, with D possibly TRBD2 on 7 matching bases. This material consisted of CD4+ or CD8+ T cells sorted from blood, taken in a trial of the OX40 agonist ivuxolimab. The CDR3: CASTALGGASNNEQFF. DNA for the CDR3: TGCGCCAGCACCGCCTTGGGGGGGGCGTCAAATAATGAGCAGTTCTTC.